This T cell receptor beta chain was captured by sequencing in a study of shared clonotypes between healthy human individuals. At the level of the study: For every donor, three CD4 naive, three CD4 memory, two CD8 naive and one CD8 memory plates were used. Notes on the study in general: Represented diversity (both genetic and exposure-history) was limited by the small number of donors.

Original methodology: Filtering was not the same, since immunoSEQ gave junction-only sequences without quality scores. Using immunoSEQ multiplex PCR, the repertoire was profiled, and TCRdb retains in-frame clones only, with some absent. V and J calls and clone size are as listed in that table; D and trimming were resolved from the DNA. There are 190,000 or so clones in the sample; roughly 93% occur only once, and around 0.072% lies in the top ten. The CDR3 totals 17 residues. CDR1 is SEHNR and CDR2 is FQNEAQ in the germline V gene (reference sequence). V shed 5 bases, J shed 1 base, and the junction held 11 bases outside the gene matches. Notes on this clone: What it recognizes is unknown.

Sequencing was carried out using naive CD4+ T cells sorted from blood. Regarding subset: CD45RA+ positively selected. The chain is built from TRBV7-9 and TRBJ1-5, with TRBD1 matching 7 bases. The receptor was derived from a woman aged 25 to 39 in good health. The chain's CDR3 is CASSESRTGRSNQPQHF. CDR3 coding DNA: TGTGCCAGCAGCGAAAGCAGGACAGGTCGGAGCAATCAGCCCCAGCATTTT. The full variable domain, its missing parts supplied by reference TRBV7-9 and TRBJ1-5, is DTGVSQNPRHKITKRGQNVTFRCDPISEHNRLYWYRQTLGQGPEFLTYFQNEAQLEKSRLLSDRFSAERPKGSFSTLEIQRTEQGDSAMYLCASSESRTGRSNQPQHFGDGTRLSIL.